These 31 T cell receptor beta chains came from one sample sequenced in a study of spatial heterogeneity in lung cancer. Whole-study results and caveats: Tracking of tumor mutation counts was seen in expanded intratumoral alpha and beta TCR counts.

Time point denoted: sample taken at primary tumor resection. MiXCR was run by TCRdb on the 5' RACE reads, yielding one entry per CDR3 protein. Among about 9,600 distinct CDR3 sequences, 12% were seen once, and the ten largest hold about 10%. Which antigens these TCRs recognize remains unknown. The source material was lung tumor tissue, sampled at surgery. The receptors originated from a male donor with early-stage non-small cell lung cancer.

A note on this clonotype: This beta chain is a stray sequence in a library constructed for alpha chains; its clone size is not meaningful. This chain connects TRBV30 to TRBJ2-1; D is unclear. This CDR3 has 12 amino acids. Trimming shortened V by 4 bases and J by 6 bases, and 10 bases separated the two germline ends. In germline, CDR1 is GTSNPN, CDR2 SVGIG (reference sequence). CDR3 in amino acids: CAWNFFGNEQFF. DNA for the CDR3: TGTGCCTGGAACTTTTTCGGCAATGAGCAGTTCTTC.

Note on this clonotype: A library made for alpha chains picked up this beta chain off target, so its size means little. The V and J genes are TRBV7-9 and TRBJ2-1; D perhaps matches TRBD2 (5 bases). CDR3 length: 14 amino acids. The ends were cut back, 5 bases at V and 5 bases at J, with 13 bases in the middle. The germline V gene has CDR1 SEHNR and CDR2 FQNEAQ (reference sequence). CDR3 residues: CASSPRTLNNEQFF. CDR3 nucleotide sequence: TGTGCCAGCAGCCCCCGGACTCTCAACAATGAGCAGTTCTTC.

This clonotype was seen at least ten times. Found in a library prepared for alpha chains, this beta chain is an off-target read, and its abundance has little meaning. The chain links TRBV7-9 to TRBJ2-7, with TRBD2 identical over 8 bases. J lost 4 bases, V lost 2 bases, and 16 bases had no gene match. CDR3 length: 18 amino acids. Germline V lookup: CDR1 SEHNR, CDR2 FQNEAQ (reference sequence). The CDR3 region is CASSLPAGVRWGLYEQYF. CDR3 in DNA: TGTGCCAGCAGCTTACCAGCGGGGGTACGCTGGGGGTTATACGAGCAGTACTTC.

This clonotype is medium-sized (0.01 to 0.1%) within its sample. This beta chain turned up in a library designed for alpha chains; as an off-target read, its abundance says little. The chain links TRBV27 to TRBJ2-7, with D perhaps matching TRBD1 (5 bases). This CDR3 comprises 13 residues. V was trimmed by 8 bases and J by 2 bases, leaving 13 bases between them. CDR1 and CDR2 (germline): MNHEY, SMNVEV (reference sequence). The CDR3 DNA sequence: TGTGCCAGCGCGCCCCAGGGTCCCTACGAGCAGTACTTC. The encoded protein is CASAPQGPYEQYF.

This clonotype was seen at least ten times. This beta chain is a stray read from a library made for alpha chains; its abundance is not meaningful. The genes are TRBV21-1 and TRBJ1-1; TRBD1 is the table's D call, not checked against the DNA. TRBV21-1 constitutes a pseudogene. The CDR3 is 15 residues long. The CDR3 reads CASSNSQVMNTEAFF. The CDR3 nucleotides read TGTGCCAGCAGCAATTCACAGGTTATGAACACTGAAGCTTTCTTT.

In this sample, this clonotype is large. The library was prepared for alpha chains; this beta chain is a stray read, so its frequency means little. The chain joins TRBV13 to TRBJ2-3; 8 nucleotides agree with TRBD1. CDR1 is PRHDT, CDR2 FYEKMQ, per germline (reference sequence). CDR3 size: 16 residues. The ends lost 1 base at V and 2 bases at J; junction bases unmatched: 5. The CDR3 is CASSLVGTGDTDTQYF. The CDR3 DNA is TGTGCCAGCAGCTTAGTCGGGACAGGAGACACAGATACGCAGTATTTT.

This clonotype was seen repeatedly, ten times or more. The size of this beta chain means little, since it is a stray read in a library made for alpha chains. The chain's CDR3 is CSASLTSGSTDTQYF. CDR3 nucleotide sequence: TGCAGTGCTAGTCTAACTAGCGGGAGCACAGATACGCAGTATTTT. The chain employs TRBV20-1 and TRBJ2-3, with 9 bases identical to TRBD2. The CDR3 runs 15 residues. V trimming: 3 bases; J trimming: 0 bases; junction bases outside the gene matches: 4. Germline V gives CDR1 DFQATT, CDR2 SNEGSKA (reference sequence).

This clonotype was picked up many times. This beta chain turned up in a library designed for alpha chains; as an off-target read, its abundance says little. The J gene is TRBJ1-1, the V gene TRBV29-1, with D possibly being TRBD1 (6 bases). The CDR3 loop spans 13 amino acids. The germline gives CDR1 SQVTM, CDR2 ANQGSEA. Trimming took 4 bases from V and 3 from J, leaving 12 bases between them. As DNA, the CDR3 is TGCAGCGTTGCGAGGGGGAGGGACACTGAAGCTTTCTTT. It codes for CSVARGRDTEAFF.

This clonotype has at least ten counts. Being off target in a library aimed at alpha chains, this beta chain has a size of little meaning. The CDR3: CSFRDNQETQYF. The CDR3, as DNA: TGCAGCTTCCGGGACAACCAAGAGACCCAGTACTTC. The chain uses TRBV29-1 and TRBJ2-5; D perhaps matches TRBD1 (6 bases). The CDR3 contains 12 residues. The germline V gene encodes CDR1 SQVTM and CDR2 ANQGSEA. Trimming shortened V by 8 bases and J by 0 bases, and 10 bases separated the two germline ends.

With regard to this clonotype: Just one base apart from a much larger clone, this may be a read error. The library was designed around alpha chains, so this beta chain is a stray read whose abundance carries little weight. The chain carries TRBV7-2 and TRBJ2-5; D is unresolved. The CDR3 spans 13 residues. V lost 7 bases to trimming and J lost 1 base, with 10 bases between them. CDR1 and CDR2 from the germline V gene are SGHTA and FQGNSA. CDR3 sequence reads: CASNLGAQETQYF. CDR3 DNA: TGTGCCAGCAACTTGGGCGCCCAAGAGACCCAGTACTTC.

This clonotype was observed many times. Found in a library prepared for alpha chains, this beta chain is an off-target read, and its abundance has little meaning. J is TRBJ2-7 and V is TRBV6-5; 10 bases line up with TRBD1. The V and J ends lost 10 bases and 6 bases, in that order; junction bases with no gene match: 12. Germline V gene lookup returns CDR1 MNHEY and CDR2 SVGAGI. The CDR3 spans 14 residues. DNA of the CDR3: TGTGCCACCCGCCGGGGGACAGGGGCCATCGAGCAGTACTTC. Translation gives CATRRGTGAIEQYF.

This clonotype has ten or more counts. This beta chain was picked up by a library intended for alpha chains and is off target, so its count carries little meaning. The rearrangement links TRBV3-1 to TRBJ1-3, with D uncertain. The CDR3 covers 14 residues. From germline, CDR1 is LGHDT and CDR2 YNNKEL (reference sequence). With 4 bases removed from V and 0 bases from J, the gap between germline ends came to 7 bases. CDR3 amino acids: CASSLAVSGNTIYF. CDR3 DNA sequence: TGTGCCAGCAGCCTAGCGGTCTCTGGAAACACCATATATTTT.

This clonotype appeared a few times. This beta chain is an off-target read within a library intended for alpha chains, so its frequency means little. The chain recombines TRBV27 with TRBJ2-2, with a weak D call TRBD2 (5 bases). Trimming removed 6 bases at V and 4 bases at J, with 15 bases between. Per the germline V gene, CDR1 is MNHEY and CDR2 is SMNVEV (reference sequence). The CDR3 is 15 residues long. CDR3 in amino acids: CASRETGNPTGELFF. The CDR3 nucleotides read TGTGCCAGCAGAGAGACCGGGAACCCCACCGGGGAGCTGTTTTTT.

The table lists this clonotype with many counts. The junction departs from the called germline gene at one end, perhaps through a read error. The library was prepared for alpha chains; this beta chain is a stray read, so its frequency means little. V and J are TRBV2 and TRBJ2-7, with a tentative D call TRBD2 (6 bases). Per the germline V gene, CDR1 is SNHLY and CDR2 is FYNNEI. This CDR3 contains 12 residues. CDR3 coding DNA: TGTGCCAGCAGTGAAGACGAGGGACTCGGGGACTTC. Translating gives CASSEDEGLGDF.

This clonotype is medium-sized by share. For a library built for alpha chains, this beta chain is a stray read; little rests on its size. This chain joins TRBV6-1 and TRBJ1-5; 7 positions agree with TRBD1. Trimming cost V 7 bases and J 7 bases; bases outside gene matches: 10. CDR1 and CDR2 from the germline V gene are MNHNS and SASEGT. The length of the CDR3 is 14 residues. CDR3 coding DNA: TGTGCCAGCAATCCTACAGGGGTCGGGCAGCCCCAGCATTTT. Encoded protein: CASNPTGVGQPQHF.

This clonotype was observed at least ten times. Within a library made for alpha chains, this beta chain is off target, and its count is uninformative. The CDR3 sequence: CASSGGRGETQYF. The CDR3 DNA reads as TGTGCCAGTAGTGGAGGCCGGGGAGAGACCCAGTACTTC. The genes are TRBV19 and TRBJ2-5, with D possibly matching TRBD2 (5 bases). This CDR3 is built from 13 residues. Germline CDR1 reads LNHDA; CDR2 reads SQIVND (reference sequence). V lost 5 bases and J lost 4, with 11 bases in between.

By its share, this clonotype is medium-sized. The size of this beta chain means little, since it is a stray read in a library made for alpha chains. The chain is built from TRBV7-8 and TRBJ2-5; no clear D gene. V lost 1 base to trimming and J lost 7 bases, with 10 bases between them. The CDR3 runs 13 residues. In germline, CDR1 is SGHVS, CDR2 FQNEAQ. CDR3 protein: CASSLEGSSTQYF. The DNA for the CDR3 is TGTGCCAGCAGCTTAGAGGGCAGTTCGACCCAGTACTTC.

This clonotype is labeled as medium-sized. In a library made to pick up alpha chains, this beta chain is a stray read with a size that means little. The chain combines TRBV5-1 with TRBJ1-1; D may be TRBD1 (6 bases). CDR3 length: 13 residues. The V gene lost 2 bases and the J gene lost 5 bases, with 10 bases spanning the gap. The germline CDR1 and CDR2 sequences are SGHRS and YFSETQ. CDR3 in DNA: TGCGCCAGCAGCTTCGGGGGCCGGACTGAAGCTTTCTTT. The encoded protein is CASSFGGRTEAFF.

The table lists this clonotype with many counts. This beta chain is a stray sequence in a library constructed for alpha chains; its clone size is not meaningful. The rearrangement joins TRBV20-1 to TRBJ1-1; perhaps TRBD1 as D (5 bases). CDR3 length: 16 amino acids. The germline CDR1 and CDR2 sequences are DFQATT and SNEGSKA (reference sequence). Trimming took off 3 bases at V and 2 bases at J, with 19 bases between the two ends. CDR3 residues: CSARTGHSGSNTEAFF. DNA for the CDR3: TGCAGTGCTAGGACCGGACATTCGGGTAGTAACACTGAAGCTTTCTTT.

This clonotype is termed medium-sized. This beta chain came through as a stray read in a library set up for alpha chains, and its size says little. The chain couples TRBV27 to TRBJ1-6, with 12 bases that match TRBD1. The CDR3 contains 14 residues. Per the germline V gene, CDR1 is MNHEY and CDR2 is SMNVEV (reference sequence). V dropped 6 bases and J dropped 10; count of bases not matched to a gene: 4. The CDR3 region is CASRTGTGGSPLHF. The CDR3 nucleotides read TGTGCCAGCAGGACCGGGACAGGGGGCTCACCCCTCCACTTT.

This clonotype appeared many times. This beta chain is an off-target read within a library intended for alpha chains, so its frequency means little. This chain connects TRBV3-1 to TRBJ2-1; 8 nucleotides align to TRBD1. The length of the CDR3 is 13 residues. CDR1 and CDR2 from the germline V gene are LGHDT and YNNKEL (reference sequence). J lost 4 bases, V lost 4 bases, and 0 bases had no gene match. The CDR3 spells CASSRDRYNEQFF. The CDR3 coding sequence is TGTGCCAGCAGCCGGGACAGGTACAATGAGCAGTTCTTC.

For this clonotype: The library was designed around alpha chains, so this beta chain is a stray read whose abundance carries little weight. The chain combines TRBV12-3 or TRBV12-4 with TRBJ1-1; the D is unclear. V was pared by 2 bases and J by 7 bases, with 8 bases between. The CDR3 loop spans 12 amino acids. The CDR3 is CASSLNGDEAFF. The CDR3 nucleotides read TGTGCCAGCAGTTTAAACGGAGATGAAGCTTTCTTT.

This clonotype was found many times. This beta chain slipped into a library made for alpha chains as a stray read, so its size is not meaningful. The CDR3, as DNA: TGTGCCAGCAGTCCTAACAGGGGGCTGGCCACCGGGGAGCTGTTTTTT. This codes for CASSPNRGLATGELFF. This chain connects TRBV27 to TRBJ2-2; TRBD1 matches at 9 bases. After removal of 5 bases from V and 4 bases from J, the junction contained 8 bases not matched to a gene. The germline V gene has CDR1 MNHEY and CDR2 SMNVEV (reference sequence). CDR3 length: 16 amino acids.

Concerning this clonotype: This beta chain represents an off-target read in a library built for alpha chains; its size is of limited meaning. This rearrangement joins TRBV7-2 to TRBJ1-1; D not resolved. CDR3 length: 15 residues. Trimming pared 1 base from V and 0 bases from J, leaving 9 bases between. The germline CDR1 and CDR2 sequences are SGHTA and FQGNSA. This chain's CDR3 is CASSLGRALNTEAFF. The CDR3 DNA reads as TGTGCCAGCAGCTTAGGCCGGGCCCTGAACACTGAAGCTTTCTTT. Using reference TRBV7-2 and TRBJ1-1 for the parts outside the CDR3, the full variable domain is GAGVSQSPSNKVTEKGKDVELRCDPISGHTALYWYRQSLGQGLEFLIYFQGNSAPDKSGLPSDRFSAERTGGSVSTLTIQRTQQEDSAVYLCASSLGRALNTEAFFGQGTRLTVV.

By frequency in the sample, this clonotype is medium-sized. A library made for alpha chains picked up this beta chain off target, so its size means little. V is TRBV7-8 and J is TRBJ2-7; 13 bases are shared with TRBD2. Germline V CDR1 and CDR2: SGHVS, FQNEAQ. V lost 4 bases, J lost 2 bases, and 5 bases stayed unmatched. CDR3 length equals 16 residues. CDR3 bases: TGTGCCAGCAGCTCGACCGGGACTAGCGGGACCTACGAGCAGTACTTC. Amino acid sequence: CASSSTGTSGTYEQYF.

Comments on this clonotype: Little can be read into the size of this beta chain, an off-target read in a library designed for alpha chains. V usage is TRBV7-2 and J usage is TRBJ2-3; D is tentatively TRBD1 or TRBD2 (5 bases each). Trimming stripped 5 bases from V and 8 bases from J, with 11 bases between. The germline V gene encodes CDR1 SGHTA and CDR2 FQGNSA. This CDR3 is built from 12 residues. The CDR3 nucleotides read TGTGCCAGCAGCCGTCCTGGGGGTACGCAGTATTTT. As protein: CASSRPGGTQYF.

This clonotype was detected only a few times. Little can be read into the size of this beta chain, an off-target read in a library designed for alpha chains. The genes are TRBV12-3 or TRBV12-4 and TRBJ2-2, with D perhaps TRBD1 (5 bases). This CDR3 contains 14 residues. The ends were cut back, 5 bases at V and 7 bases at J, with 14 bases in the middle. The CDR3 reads CASSPQGVHGELFF. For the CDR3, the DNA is TGTGCCAGCAGTCCCCAGGGCGTCCACGGGGAGCTGTTTTTT.

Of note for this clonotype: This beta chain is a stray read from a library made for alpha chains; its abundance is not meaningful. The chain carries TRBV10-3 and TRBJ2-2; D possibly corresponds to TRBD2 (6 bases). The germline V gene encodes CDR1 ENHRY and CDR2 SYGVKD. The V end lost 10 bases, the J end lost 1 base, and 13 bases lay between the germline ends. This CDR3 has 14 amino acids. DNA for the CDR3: TGTGCCAGCGACGGGAGAGAGAACACCGGGGAGCTGTTTTTT. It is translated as CASDGRENTGELFF.

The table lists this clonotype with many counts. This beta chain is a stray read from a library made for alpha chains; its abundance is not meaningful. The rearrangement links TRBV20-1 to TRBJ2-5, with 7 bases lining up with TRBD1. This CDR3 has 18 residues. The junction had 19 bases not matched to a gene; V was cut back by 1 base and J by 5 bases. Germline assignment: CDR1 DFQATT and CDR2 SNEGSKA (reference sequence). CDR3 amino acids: CSARVLNNRQGSRETQYF. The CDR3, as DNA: TGCAGTGCTAGAGTCCTAAATAACCGACAGGGTTCACGGGAGACCCAGTACTTC.

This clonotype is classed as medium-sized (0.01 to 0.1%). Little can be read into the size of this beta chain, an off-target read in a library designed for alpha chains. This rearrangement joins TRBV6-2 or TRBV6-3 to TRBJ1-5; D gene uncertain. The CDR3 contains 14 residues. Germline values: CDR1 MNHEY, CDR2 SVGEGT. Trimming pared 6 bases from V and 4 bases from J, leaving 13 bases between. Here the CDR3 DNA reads TGTGCCAGCAGCTACACAACAGAGAATCAGCCCCAGCATTTT. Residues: CASSYTTENQPQHF.

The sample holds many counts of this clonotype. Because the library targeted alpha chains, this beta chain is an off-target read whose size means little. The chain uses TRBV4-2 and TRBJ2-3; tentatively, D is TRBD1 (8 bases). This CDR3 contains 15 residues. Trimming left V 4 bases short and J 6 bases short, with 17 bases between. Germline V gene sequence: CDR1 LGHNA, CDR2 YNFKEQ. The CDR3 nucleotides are TGTGCCAGCAGCCGGGAGGGACAGGACGGGGATACGCAGTATTTT. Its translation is CASSREGQDGDTQYF.